The present T cell receptor (beta chain) was sequenced within a study of beta chain features in type 1 diabetes. What was sequenced were expressed TCRB transcripts, since all of the isolated RNA had been reverse transcribed. The table came from immunoSEQ multiplex PCR; TCRdb's copy has only in-frame clones and leaves some out. The table has roughly 260,000 clones, roughly 21% seen once; the top ten hold 0.028%. This clone appeared a few times. Its matching antigen is unknown. Notes on the study in general: Type 1 diabetes patients had moderately but significantly shorter TCRB CDR3s in all four CD4+ subsets.

Blood was drawn once from each donor into heparinised tubes. The draws averaged roughly 120 mL. The CDR3 has 13 residues. The junction had 8 bases not matched to a gene; V was cut back by 7 bases and J by 6 bases. Germline V lookup: CDR1 SQVTM, CDR2 ANQGSEA. The chain recombines TRBV29-1 with TRBJ1-4; 7 nucleotides agree with TRBD1. Material for sequencing was naive CD4+ T cells from blood. The clonotype was recovered from a woman aged 40-49 years with type 1 diabetes. This CDR3 reads CSATSGGDEKLFF. CDR3 bases: TGCAGCGCTACTTCAGGGGGAGATGAAAAACTGTTTTTT.